This T cell receptor beta chain was obtained from a study of blood T cell repertoires in COVID-19. In the study overall: COVID-19 samples collected from the United States, Italy and Spain covered acute and convalescent phases. The cDNA or gDNA used as material had been derived from T cells, B-cell-depleted T cells, or PBMCs.

In the original processing: Cell counts per sample came from amplifying reference gene primers. Profiled with immunoSEQ multiplex PCR; TCRdb holds only in-frame clones, not every one. That table is the source of V, J and clone size, and D and trimming were worked out from the DNA. The sample holds around 140,000 clones, over 70% seen once. Germline lookup yields CDR1 LGHDT and CDR2 YNNKEL (reference sequence). This CDR3 has 16 residues. The ends lost 0 bases at V and 4 bases at J; junction bases unmatched: 7. V gene TRBV3-1 (or the pseudogene TRBV3-2) combines with J gene TRBJ1-2; 8 bases match TRBD1. The clonotype was recovered from a man in his forties or fifties who had recovered from COVID-19. Sequenced input: peripheral blood. The CDR3 here is CASSQDGAGGFYGYTF. In DNA form, the CDR3 reads TGTGCCAGCAGCCAAGATGGGGCAGGGGGCTTCTATGGCTACACCTTC.